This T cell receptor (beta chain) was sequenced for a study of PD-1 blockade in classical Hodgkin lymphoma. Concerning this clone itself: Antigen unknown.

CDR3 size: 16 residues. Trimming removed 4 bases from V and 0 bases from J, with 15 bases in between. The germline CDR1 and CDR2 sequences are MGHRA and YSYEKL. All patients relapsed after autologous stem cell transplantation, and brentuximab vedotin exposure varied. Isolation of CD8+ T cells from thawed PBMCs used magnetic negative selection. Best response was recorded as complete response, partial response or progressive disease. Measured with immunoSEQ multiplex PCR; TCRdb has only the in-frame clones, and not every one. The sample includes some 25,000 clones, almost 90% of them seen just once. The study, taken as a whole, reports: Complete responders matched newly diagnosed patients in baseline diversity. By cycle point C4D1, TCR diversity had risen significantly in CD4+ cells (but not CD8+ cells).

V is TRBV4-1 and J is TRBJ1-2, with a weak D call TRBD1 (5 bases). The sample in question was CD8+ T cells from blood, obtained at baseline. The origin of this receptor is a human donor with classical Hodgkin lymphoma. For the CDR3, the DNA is TGCGCCAGCAGCCCTGCTACAGGATCAACTAACTATGGCTACACCTTC. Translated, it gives CASSPATGSTNYGYTF.